The TCR beta chain under discussion was sequenced for a study of a mutant IDH1 vaccine in newly diagnosed glioma. In its sample, this clone was seen once. The time point here: baseline, week 1 (first vaccination visit). The treatment here: pre-vaccination baseline after standard-of-care therapy. TCRdb keeps only in-frame clones here, not all; method: immunoSEQ multiplex PCR. This table holds around 99,000 clones, roughly 78% found once. Deletions cut 5 bases from V and 8 bases from J, with 19 bases between. CDR3 length: 14 residues. CDR1 and CDR2 from the germline V gene are SGDLS and YYNGEE. The chain is built from TRBV9 and TRBJ1-2, with D perhaps TRBD1 (6 bases). The sequences come from PBMCs, collected from a glioma patient treated with radiotherapy, temozolomide or both. The origin of this receptor is a middle-aged man with glioma. DNA of the CDR3: TGTGCCAGCAGTGCCACCGGGACATCAAGGGGCTACACCTTC. Translation gives CASSATGTSRGYTF.